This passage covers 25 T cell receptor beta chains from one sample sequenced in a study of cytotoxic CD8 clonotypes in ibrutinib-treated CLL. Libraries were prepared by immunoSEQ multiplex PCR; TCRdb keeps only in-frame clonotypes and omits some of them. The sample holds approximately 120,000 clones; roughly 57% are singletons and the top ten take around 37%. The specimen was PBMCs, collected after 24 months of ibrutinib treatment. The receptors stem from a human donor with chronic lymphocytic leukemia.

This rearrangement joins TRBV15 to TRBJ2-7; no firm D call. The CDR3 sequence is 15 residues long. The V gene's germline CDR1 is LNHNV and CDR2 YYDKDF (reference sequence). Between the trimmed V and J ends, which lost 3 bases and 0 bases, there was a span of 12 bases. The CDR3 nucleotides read TGTGCCACCAGCAGGATCCTGGTGAGCTCCTACGAGCAGTACTTC. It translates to CATSRILVSSYEQYF.

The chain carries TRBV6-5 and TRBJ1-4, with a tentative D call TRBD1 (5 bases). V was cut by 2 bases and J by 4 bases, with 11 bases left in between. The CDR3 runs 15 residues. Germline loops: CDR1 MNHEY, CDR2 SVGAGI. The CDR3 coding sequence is TGTGCCAGCAGTTACGGGGGAGATATTAATGAAAAACTGTTTTTT. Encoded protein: CASSYGGDINEKLFF.

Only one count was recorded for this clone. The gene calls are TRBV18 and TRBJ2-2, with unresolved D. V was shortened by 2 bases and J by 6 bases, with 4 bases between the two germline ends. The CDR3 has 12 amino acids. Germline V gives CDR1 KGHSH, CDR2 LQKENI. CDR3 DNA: TGTGCCAGCTCACCAATGTCCGGGGAGCTGTTTTTT. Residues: CASSPMSGELFF.

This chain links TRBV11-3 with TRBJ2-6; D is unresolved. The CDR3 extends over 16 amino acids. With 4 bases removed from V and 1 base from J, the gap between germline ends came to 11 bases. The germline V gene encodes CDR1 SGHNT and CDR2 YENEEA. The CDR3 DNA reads TGTGCCAGCAGCTCAGGACCCTTTTCTGGGGCCAACGTCCTGACTTTC. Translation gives CASSSGPFSGANVLTF.

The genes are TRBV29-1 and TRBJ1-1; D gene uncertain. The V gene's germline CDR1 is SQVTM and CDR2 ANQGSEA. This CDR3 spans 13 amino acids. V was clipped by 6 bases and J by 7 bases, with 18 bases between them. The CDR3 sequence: CSVGKPLYGEAFF. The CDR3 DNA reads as TGCAGCGTCGGGAAGCCATTGTACGGTGAAGCTTTCTTT.

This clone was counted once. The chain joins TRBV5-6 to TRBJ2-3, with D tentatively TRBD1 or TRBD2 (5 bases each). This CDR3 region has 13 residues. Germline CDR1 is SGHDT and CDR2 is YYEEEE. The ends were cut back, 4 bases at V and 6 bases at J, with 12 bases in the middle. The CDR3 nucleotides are TGTGCCAGCAGCCCGGGGCCGGGCGATACGCAGTATTTT. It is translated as CASSPGPGDTQYF. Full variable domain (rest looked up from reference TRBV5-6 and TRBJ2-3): DAGVTQSPTHLIKTRGQQVTLRCSPKSGHDTVSWYQQALGQGPQFIFQYYEEEERQRGNFPDRFSGHQFPNYSSELNVNALLLGDSALYLCASSPGPGDTQYFGPGTRLTVL.

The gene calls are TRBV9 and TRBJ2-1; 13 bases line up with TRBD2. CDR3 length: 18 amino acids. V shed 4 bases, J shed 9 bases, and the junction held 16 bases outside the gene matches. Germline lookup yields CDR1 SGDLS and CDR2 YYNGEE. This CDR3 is CASSSTSGLAGPRGEQFF. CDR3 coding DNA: TGTGCCAGCAGCTCGACCTCGGGACTAGCGGGGCCACGGGGTGAGCAGTTCTTC.

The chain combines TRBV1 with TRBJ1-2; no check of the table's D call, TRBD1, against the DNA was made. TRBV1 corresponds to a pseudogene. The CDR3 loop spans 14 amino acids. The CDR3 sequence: CTIFVGAPSYGYTF. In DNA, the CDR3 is TGCACCATTTTTGTGGGGGCCCCGAGTTATGGCTACACCTTC.

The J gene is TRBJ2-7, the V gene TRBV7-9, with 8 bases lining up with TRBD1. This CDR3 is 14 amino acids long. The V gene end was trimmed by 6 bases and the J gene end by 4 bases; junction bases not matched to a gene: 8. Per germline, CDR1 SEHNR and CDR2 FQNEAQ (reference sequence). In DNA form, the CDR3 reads TGTGCCAGCAGACCTACAGGGGGTTCTTACGAGCAGTACTTC. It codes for CASRPTGGSYEQYF.

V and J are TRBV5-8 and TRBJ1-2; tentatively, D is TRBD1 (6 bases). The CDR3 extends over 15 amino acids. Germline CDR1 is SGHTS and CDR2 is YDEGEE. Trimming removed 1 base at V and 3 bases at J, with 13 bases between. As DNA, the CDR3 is TGTGCCAGCAGCTTGACAGGGAGTTACGACTATGGCTACACCTTC. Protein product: CASSLTGSYDYGYTF.

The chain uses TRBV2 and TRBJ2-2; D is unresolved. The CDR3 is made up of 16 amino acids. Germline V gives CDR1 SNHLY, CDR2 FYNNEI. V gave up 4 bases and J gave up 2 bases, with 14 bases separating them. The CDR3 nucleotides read TGTGCCAGCAGTGGGCGTGGGCGGTTAAACACCGGGGAGCTGTTTTTT. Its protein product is CASSGRGRLNTGELFF.

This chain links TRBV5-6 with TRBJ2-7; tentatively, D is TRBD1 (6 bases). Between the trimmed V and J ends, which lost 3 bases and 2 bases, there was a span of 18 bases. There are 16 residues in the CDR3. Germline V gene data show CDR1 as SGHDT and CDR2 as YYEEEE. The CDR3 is CASSYHTTGTPYEQYF. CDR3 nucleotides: TGTGCCAGCAGCTACCACACCACAGGGACCCCCTACGAGCAGTACTTC.

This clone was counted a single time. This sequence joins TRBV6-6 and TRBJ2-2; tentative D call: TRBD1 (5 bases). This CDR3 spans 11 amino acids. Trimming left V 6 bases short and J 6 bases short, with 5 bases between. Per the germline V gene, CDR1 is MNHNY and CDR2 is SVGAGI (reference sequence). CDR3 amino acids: CASRGAGELFF. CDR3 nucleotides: TGTGCCAGCAGAGGGGCCGGGGAGCTGTTTTTT.

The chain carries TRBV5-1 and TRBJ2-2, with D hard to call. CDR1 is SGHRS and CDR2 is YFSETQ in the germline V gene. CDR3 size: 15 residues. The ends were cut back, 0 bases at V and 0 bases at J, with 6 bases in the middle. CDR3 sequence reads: CASSLGTANTGELFF. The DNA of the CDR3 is TGCGCCAGCAGCTTGGGGACGGCGAACACCGGGGAGCTGTTTTTT.

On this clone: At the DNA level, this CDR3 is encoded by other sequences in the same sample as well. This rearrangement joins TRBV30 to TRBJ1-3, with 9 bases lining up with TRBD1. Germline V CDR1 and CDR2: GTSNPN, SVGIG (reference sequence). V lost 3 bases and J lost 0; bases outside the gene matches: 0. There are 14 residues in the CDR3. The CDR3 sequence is CAWRQGASGNTIYF. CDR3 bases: TGTGCCTGGAGACAGGGGGCCTCTGGAAACACCATATATTTT. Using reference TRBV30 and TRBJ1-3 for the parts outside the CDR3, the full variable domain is SQTIHQWPATLVQPVGSPLSLECTVEGTSNPNLYWYRQAAGRGLQLLFYSVGIGQISSEVPQNLSASRPQDRQFILSSKKLLLSDSGFYLCAWRQGASGNTIYFGEGSWLTVV.

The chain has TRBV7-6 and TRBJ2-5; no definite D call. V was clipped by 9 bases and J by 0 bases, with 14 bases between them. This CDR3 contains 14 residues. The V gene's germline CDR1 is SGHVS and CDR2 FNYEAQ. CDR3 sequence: CASTPTRYQETQYF. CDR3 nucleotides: TGTGCCAGTACCCCGACCCGGTACCAAGAGACCCAGTACTTC.

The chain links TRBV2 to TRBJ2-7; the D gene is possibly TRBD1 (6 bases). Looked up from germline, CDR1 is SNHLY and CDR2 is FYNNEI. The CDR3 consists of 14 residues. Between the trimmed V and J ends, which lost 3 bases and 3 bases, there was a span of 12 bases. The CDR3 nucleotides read TGTGCCAGCAGTGACGACAGGCGGGTCTACGAGCAGTACTTC. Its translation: CASSDDRRVYEQYF.

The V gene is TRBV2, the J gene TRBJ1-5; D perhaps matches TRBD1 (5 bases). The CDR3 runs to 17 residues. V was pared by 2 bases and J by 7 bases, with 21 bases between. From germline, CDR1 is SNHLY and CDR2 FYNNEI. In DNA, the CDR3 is TGTGCCAGCAGTGAAAATCGAGGCAGGGCGGCGGGACAGCCCCAGCATTTT. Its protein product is CASSENRGRAAGQPQHF.

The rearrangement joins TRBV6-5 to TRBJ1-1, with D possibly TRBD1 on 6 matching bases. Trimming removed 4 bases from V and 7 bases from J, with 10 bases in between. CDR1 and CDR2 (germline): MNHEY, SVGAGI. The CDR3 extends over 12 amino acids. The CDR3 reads CASSSETGEAFF. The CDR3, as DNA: TGTGCCAGCAGTTCCGAGACAGGTGAAGCTTTCTTT.

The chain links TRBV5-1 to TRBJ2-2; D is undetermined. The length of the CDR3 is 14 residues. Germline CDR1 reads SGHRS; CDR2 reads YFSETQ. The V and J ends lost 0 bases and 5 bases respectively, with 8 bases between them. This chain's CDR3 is CASSLESITGELFF. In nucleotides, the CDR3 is TGCGCCAGCAGCTTGGAGAGCATAACCGGGGAGCTGTTTTTT.

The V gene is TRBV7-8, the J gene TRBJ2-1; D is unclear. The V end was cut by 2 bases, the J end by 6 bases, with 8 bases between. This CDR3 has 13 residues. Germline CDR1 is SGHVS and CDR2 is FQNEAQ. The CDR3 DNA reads TGTGCCAGCAGCTTAAGCAGGATCAATGAGCAGTTCTTC. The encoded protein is CASSLSRINEQFF.

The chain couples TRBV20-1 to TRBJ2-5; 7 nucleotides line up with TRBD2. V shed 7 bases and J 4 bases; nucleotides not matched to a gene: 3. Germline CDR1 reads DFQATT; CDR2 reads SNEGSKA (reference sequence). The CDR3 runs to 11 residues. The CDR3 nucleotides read TGCAGTGGGTCGGGAGGAGAGACCCAGTACTTC. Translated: CSGSGGETQYF.

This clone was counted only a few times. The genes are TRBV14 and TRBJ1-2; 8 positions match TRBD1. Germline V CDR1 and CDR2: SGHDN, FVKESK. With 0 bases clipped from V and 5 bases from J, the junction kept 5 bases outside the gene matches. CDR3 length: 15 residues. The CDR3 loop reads CASSQDGQGWYGYTF. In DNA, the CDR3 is TGTGCCAGCAGCCAAGACGGACAGGGTTGGTATGGCTACACCTTC.

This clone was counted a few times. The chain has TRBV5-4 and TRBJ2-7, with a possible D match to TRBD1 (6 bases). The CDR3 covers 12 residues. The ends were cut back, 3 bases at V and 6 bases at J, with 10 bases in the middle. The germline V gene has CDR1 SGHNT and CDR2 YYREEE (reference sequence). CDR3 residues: CASSSQGREQYF. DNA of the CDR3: TGTGCCAGCAGCTCACAGGGTCGCGAGCAGTACTTC.

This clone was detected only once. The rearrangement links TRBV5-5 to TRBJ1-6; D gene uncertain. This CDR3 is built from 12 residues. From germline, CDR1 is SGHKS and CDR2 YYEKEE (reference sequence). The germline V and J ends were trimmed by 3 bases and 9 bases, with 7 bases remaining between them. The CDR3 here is CASSSDRSPLHF. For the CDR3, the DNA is TGTGCCAGCAGCTCCGACCGTTCACCCCTCCACTTT.